Below, 17 T cell receptor beta chains from the same sample are listed, as sequenced in a study of blood T cell repertoires in COVID-19. Measured with immunoSEQ multiplex PCR; TCRdb has only the in-frame clones, and not every one. Among 380,000 or so clones listed, around 92% were seen once. Material: peripheral blood. These receptors originate from a man aged 40-49 years with acute or convalescent COVID-19.

This CDR3 reads CASSLAGGSGGWNEQFF. CDR3 DNA: TGTGCCAGCAGCTTAGCGGGAGGGAGCGGGGGGTGGAATGAGCAGTTCTTC. This rearrangement joins TRBV7-6 to TRBJ2-1, with 9 bases aligning to TRBD2. This CDR3 is 17 amino acids long. The germline V gene encodes CDR1 SGHVS and CDR2 FNYEAQ. V dropped 0 bases and J dropped 7; count of bases not matched to a gene: 10.

The chain combines TRBV14 with TRBJ2-7; perhaps TRBD2 as D (6 bases). Looked up from germline, CDR1 is SGHDN and CDR2 is FVKESK. V lost 2 bases to trimming and J lost 0 bases, with 11 bases between them. The CDR3 sequence is 15 residues long. The CDR3 DNA sequence: TGTGCCAGCAGCCAAACCGGGACTTACTCCTACGAGCAGTACTTC. Encoded protein: CASSQTGTYSYEQYF.

The chain joins TRBV7-9 to TRBJ1-1; unclear D gene. V was pared by 5 bases and J by 2 bases, with 9 bases between. This CDR3 comprises 13 residues. The germline V gene encodes CDR1 SEHNR and CDR2 FQNEAQ (reference sequence). The CDR3 DNA reads TGTGCCAGCAGCCTAGACCTAAACACTGAAGCTTTCTTT. This codes for CASSLDLNTEAFF.

This clone was detected a few times. The rearrangement links TRBV4-3 to TRBJ1-6, with 7 bases matching TRBD1. This CDR3 contains 18 residues. Germline lookup yields CDR1 LGHNA and CDR2 YSLEER. V dropped 1 base and J dropped 7; count of bases not matched to a gene: 13. The CDR3 DNA reads as TGCGCCAGCAGCCAAGCTTTGGGGGCCGGGACAGAGAATTCACCCCTCCACTTT. As protein: CASSQALGAGTENSPLHF.

CDR3 in amino acids: CASSPLGGRNEKLFF. CDR3 in DNA: TGTGCCAGCAGCCCACTCGGGGGAAGGAATGAAAAACTGTTTTTT. J is TRBJ1-4 and V is TRBV5-6; the D gene is possibly TRBD1 (5 bases). CDR1 is SGHDT and CDR2 is YYEEEE in the germline V gene. This CDR3 comprises 15 residues. V lost 4 bases and J lost 5, with 15 bases in between. The full variable domain, its missing parts supplied by reference TRBV5-6 and TRBJ1-4, is DAGVTQSPTHLIKTRGQQVTLRCSPKSGHDTVSWYQQALGQGPQFIFQYYEEEERQRGNFPDRFSGHQFPNYSSELNVNALLLGDSALYLCASSPLGGRNEKLFFGSGTQLSVL.

This rearrangement joins TRBV10-3 to TRBJ1-1; TRBD1 matches at 11 bases. V lost 10 bases and J lost 8; bases outside the gene matches: 12. Germline CDR1 and CDR2: ENHRY and SYGVKD. The length of the CDR3 is 14 residues. CDR3 protein: CATRTGGLGGEAFF. The CDR3 nucleotides are TGTGCCACGCGGACAGGGGGCCTTGGGGGAGAAGCTTTCTTT.

The CDR3 reads CASSTGRRDGYTF. The CDR3 DNA reads TGTGCCAGTAGTACGGGGAGGAGAGATGGCTACACCTTC. The rearrangement joins TRBV19 to TRBJ1-2; D unresolved. The V gene lost 4 bases and the J gene lost 6 bases, with 12 bases spanning the gap. CDR1 is LNHDA, CDR2 SQIVND, per germline (reference sequence). This CDR3 has 13 amino acids.

The chain joins TRBV20-1 to TRBJ1-5; 7 nucleotides match TRBD1. Per germline, CDR1 DFQATT and CDR2 SNEGSKA (reference sequence). The CDR3 loop spans 13 amino acids. With 7 bases clipped from V and 7 bases from J, the junction kept 10 bases outside the gene matches. The CDR3 coding sequence is TGCAGTGTTAGTGAGGGGGCAGGGCAGCCCCAGCATTTT. This codes for CSVSEGAGQPQHF.

V gene TRBV11-3 combines with J gene TRBJ1-1; 8 bases are a match to TRBD1. Germline-derived CDR1 and CDR2 are SGHNT and YENEEA. The length of the CDR3 is 14 residues. V gave up 1 base and J gave up 6 bases; unmatched junction bases: 4. The CDR3 DNA reads TGTGCCAGCAGCTTAGGCGAACAGGGGGCTGAAGCTTTCTTT. It translates to CASSLGEQGAEAFF.

The J gene is TRBJ2-2, the V gene TRBV9; tentative D call: TRBD1 (5 bases). Germline V lookup: CDR1 SGDLS, CDR2 YYNGEE. CDR3 length equals 15 residues. V was trimmed by 0 bases and J by 0 bases, leaving 6 bases between them. The CDR3, as DNA: TGTGCCAGCAGCGTAGGACAGACGAACACCGGGGAGCTGTTTTTT. This translates into CASSVGQTNTGELFF.

This chain joins TRBV19 and TRBJ2-3; the match to TRBD1 covers 7 bases. V was clipped by 11 bases and J by 2 bases; unmatched bases: 13. Per the germline V gene, CDR1 is LNHDA and CDR2 is SQIVND (reference sequence). CDR3 length equals 15 residues. This chain's CDR3 is CASRARGWDTDTQYF. The CDR3 DNA sequence: TGTGCCTCCCGAGCCAGGGGGTGGGACACAGATACGCAGTATTTT.

The V call is TRBV7-3, the J call TRBJ2-5; 9 bases fit TRBD1. This CDR3 contains 15 residues. Germline V gene lookup returns CDR1 SGHTA and CDR2 FQGTGA. V trimming: 11 bases; J trimming: 2 bases; junction bases outside the gene matches: 12. This chain's CDR3 is CAATGGRQEQETQYF. The CDR3, as DNA: TGTGCCGCTACAGGGGGCCGCCAGGAACAAGAGACCCAGTACTTC. Looking up the rest from reference TRBV7-3 and TRBJ2-5 gives the full variable domain: GAGVSQTPSNKVTEKGKYVELRCDPISGHTALYWYRQSLGQGPEFLIYFQGTGAADDSGLPNDRFFAVRPEGSVSTLKIQRTERGDSAVYLCAATGGRQEQETQYFGPGTRLLVL.

This clone has just one count. The chain carries TRBV6-2 or TRBV6-3 and TRBJ1-5, with 7 bases aligning to TRBD1. The CDR3 contains 16 residues. V lost 2 bases to trimming and J lost 5 bases; unmatched junction nucleotides: 9. Germline CDR1 and CDR2: MNHEY and SVGEGT. The CDR3 DNA is TGTGCCAGCAGTTACCGCTTGACAGGGTCGTATCAGCCCCAGCATTTT. Amino acid sequence: CASSYRLTGSYQPQHF.

The genes are TRBV19 and TRBJ2-2; the D gene is possibly TRBD2 (7 bases). The CDR3 is made up of 15 amino acids. From germline, CDR1 is LNHDA and CDR2 SQIVND (reference sequence). The ends were cut back, 2 bases at V and 7 bases at J, with 14 bases in the middle. The CDR3 sequence: CASSISGLGGGELFF. DNA of the CDR3: TGTGCCAGTAGTATATCTGGACTAGGGGGCGGGGAGCTGTTTTTT. Based on the CDR3 plus reference TRBV19 and TRBJ2-2, the full variable domain is DGGITQSPKYLFRKEGQNVTLSCEQNLNHDAMYWYRQDPGQGLRLIYYSQIVNDFQKGDIAEGYSVSREKKESFPLTVTSAQKNPTAFYLCASSISGLGGGELFFGEGSRLTVL.

The count of this clone is one. The V gene is TRBV27, the J gene TRBJ1-5; D gene uncertain. Germline-derived CDR1 and CDR2 are MNHEY and SMNVEV (reference sequence). The length of the CDR3 is 12 residues. V lost 8 bases and J lost 1, with 6 bases in between. The CDR3 nucleotides read TGTGCCAGCCCCGCGAGCAATCAGCCCCAGCATTTT. Encoded protein: CASPASNQPQHF.

The chain combines TRBV7-9 with TRBJ1-3; possible D gene TRBD1, 5 bases. Germline-derived CDR1 and CDR2 are SEHNR and FQNEAQ (reference sequence). Trimming removed 1 base from V and 6 bases from J, with 7 bases in between. This CDR3 contains 13 residues. CDR3 protein: CASSLGQINTIYF. Written as DNA, the CDR3 is TGTGCCAGCAGCTTAGGACAGATAAACACCATATATTTT.

This rearrangement joins TRBV7-8 to TRBJ2-1; 10 bases map to TRBD2. CDR1 and CDR2 (germline): SGHVS, FQNEAQ. This CDR3 region has 19 residues. The V and J ends lost 5 bases and 4 bases, in that order; junction bases with no gene match: 17. The CDR3 nucleotides read TGTGCCAGCAGCCCCCTTTTAGGCAGCGGGGGGGCCCCATACAATGAGCAGTTCTTC. Residues: CASSPLLGSGGAPYNEQFF.